This T cell receptor (beta chain) is from a study of T cells in Graves' hyperthyroidism and ophthalmopathy. Study details: Peripheral blood was acquired at first diagnosis, ahead of any therapy whatsoever.

Template material for amplifying TCR beta CDR3 regions consisted of RNA transcripts. RT-PCR in the first round (using the HTBI primer set) targeted the TCR CDR3. TCRdb passed the multiplex PCR reads through MiXCR, listing each CDR3 protein once. In the table there are about 300,000 distinct CDR3 sequences, approximately 18% of which are singletons. The CDR3 length is 12 residues. V was pared by 6 bases and J by 1 base, with 10 bases between. Germline V gene data show CDR1 as DFQATT and CDR2 as SNEGSKA (reference sequence). Inclusion characteristics of ophthalmopathy patients comprised a Clinical Activity Score of at least 3, a NOSPECS grade of at least 4, and duration under 3 months. This clonotype was picked up a small number of times.

The sequencing input was blood. The chain combines TRBV20-1 with TRBJ2-7; possibly TRBD2 for D (5 bases). This sequence was found in a man over 45 with Graves' ophthalmopathy. The CDR3 loop reads CSARGGSYEQYF. DNA for the CDR3: TGCAGTGCCCGCGGAGGTTCCTACGAGCAGTACTTC.